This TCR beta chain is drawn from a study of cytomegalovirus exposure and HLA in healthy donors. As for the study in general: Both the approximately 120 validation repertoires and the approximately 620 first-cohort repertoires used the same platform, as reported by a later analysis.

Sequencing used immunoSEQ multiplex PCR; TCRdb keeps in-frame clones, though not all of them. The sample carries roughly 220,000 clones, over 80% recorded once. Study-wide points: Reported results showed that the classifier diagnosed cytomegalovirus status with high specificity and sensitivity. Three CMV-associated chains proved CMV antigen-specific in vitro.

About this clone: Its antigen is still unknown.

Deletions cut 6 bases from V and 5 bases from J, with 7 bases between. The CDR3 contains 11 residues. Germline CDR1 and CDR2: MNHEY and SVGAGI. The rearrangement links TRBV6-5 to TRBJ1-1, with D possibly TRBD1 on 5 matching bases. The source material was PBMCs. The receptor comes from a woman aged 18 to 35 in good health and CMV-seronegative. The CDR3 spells CASSQGTEAFF. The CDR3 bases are TGTGCCAGCAGCCAGGGAACTGAAGCTTTCTTT.